The 16 T cell receptor beta chains below come from one sample, sequenced in a study of glioma-infiltrating T cells after dendritic cell vaccination listed by TCRdb under 2016. The library was prepared using the immunoSEQ multiplex PCR assay. TCRdb limited this immuneACCESS table to in-frame rearrangements with V and J called. A share of clones is missing; checked studies link under half to unresolved V genes, and the rest is unexplained. The sample has tens of thousands of clones on record, 85% of them singletons. 8.5% of the sample is in the top ten clones. The time point label for this specimen denotes: after dendritic cell vaccination, including at tumor progression/relapse. Here the sequenced sample was blood, taken after dendritic cell vaccination. The receptors derive from a human donor with glioblastoma.

This clone appeared a single time. The chain is built from TRBV2 and TRBJ1-2, with D tentatively TRBD1 (6 bases). Germline loops: CDR1 SNHLY, CDR2 FYNNEI. Trimming took 0 bases from V and 4 from J, leaving 15 bases between them. The CDR3 has 16 amino acids. This chain's CDR3 is CASSEARQVGVYGYTF. DNA for the CDR3: TGTGCCAGCAGTGAAGCGCGACAGGTTGGGGTCTATGGCTACACCTTC.

The rearrangement joins TRBV9 to TRBJ1-2; a weak D match, TRBD1 (6 bases). The V gene lost 4 bases and the J gene lost 8 bases, with 21 bases spanning the gap. Germline-derived CDR1 and CDR2 are SGDLS and YYNGEE. The CDR3 contains 15 residues. The CDR3 here is CASSPRTARVEGYTF. The CDR3 DNA sequence: TGTGCCAGCAGCCCGCGGACAGCACGGGTAGAGGGCTACACCTTC.

V usage is TRBV7-9 and J usage is TRBJ2-6; TRBD1 matches 11 bases. CDR3 length: 18 residues. Germline CDR1 reads SEHNR; CDR2 reads FQNEAQ (reference sequence). The J segment lost 4 bases and the V segment lost 5 bases, leaving 10 bases of the junction unmatched. DNA of the CDR3: TGTGCCAGCAGCCTCTGGACAGGGGGCCGATCGGGGGCCAACGTCCTGACTTTC. Amino acid sequence: CASSLWTGGRSGANVLTF.

The chain employs TRBV7-2 and TRBJ2-5; 8 bases match TRBD1. The germline gives CDR1 SGHTA, CDR2 FQGNSA. This CDR3 comprises 17 residues. The trim removed 1 base at V and 2 bases at J, leaving 9 bases unmatched. In DNA form, the CDR3 reads TGTGCCAGCAGCTTAGGGCTACAGGGGGTAGGTCAAGAGACCCAGTACTTC. Translated, it gives CASSLGLQGVGQETQYF.

This clone was seen only a few times. V gene TRBV6-5 combines with J gene TRBJ1-5, with TRBD1 as a possible D gene (5 bases). This CDR3 is 15 amino acids long. CDR1 MNHEY and CDR2 SVGAGI come from the germline V gene. Trimming removed 6 bases from V and 2 bases from J, with 14 bases in between. The CDR3 reads CASSRYGGGNQPQHF. In DNA form, the CDR3 reads TGTGCCAGCAGCAGGTACGGGGGAGGCAATCAGCCCCAGCATTTT.

The rearrangement links TRBV6-1 to TRBJ2-7; TRBD2 aligns across 8 bases. The V gene's germline CDR1 is MNHNS and CDR2 SASEGT. The J segment lost 4 bases and the V segment lost 5 bases, leaving 4 bases of the junction unmatched. There are 13 residues in the CDR3. Here the CDR3 DNA reads TGTGCCAGCAGTCTACGGGGGGGATACGAGCAGTACTTC. Translated, it gives CASSLRGGYEQYF.

This chain uses TRBV5-1 with TRBJ2-1; D is uncertain. This CDR3 is built from 13 residues. The ends were cut back, 5 bases at V and 0 bases at J, with 6 bases in the middle. Germline lookup yields CDR1 SGHRS and CDR2 YFSETQ. CDR3 nucleotide sequence: TGCGCCAGCAGTTACAGCTCCTACAATGAGCAGTTCTTC. This translates into CASSYSSYNEQFF.

The chain is built from TRBV18 and TRBJ2-3; 7 bases match TRBD1. V was clipped by 8 bases and J by 3 bases; unmatched bases: 8. Germline CDR1 is KGHSH and CDR2 is LQKENI. CDR3 size: 14 residues. This CDR3 is CASTISTGTDTQYF. The CDR3 DNA reads TGTGCCAGCACAATCTCGACAGGGACAGATACGCAGTATTTT.

V gene TRBV21-1 combines with J gene TRBJ2-7; TRBD2 reflects the table's D call only, with no check against the DNA. TRBV21-1 constitutes a pseudogene. The CDR3 totals 15 residues. The CDR3 bases are TGTGCCAGCGGTCCTAGCGGGAGGGTCAGCTACGAGCAGTACTTC. This encodes CASGPSGRVSYEQYF.

This clone was picked up a small number of times. The chain employs TRBV30 and TRBJ1-2; maybe TRBD1 (6 bases). The CDR3 is 14 residues long. V lost 0 bases, J lost 4 bases, and 12 bases lay in between. Germline V gives CDR1 GTSNPN, CDR2 SVGIG (reference sequence). As DNA, the CDR3 is TGTGCCTGGAGTGTACAACAGGGTGCCTATGGCTACACCTTC. Translated: CAWSVQQGAYGYTF.

The genes are TRBV9 and TRBJ1-1; D gene unclear. Deletions cut 0 bases from V and 6 bases from J, with 12 bases between. The germline V gene encodes CDR1 SGDLS and CDR2 YYNGEE. CDR3 length: 14 residues. The CDR3 sequence: CASSVDGGRAEAFF. In DNA, the CDR3 is TGTGCCAGCAGCGTAGACGGAGGGCGGGCTGAAGCTTTCTTT.

The chain carries TRBV28 and TRBJ2-2, with TRBD1 identical over 7 bases. Losses at the gene ends were 3 bases for V and 3 bases for J; bases not matched to a gene: 4. CDR1 MDHEN and CDR2 SYDVKM come from the germline V gene. This CDR3 contains 15 residues. This chain's CDR3 is CASSFRTGDTGELFF. The CDR3 bases are TGTGCCAGCAGTTTTCGGACAGGTGACACCGGGGAGCTGTTTTTT. The full variable domain, with the rest looked up from reference TRBV28 and TRBJ2-2, is DVKVTQSSRYLVKRTGEKVFLECVQDMDHENMFWYRQDPGLGLRLIYFSYDVKMKEKGDIPEGYSVSREKKERFSLILESASTNQTSMYLCASSFRTGDTGELFFGEGSRLTVL.

This clone has more than one count but fewer than ten. The rearrangement joins TRBV28 to TRBJ2-3, with TRBD1 matching 8 bases. Germline CDR1 and CDR2: MDHEN and SYDVKM. V trimming: 3 bases; J trimming: 5 bases; junction bases outside the gene matches: 7. This CDR3 contains 15 residues. CDR3: CASSLAGGGGDTQYF. For the CDR3, the DNA is TGTGCCAGCAGTTTGGCAGGGGGCGGCGGAGATACGCAGTATTTT.

This rearrangement joins TRBV4-3 to TRBJ2-7; a possible D gene is TRBD2 (5 bases). CDR3 size: 16 residues. V gave up 0 bases and J gave up 3 bases, with 15 bases separating them. CDR1 LGHNA and CDR2 YSLEER come from the germline V gene. CDR3 protein: CASSQDLSSGNYEQYF. CDR3 nucleotides: TGCGCCAGCAGCCAAGATCTGTCAAGCGGAAACTACGAGCAGTACTTC.

As concerns this clone: In the same sample, other DNA sequences code for this CDR3. The J gene is TRBJ1-1, the V gene TRBV7-6, with D unclear. Trimming left V 1 base short and J 0 bases short, with 6 bases between. The CDR3 has 14 amino acids. Per germline, CDR1 SGHVS and CDR2 FNYEAQ. Here the CDR3 reads CASSLGGMNTEAFF. The CDR3 region has the DNA TGTGCCAGCAGCTTAGGCGGGATGAACACTGAAGCTTTCTTT.

Only a few counts were recorded for this clone. The chain links TRBV7-6 to TRBJ1-2; D possibly corresponds to TRBD1 (6 bases). The CDR3 spans 16 residues. CDR1 is SGHVS, CDR2 FNYEAQ, per germline. V shed 1 base and J shed 2 bases, with 14 bases lying between them. In nucleotides, the CDR3 is TGTGCCAGCAGCTTAGTGTCAGGGGCCTTAAACTATGGCTACACCTTC. Protein product: CASSLVSGALNYGYTF.